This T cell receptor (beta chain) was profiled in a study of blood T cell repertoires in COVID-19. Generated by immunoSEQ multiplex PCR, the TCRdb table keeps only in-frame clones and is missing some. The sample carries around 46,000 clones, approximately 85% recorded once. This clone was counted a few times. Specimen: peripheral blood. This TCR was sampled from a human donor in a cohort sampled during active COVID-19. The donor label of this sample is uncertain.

The CDR3 DNA reads as TGTGCCAGCAGTCCCGGGACAAAGAACACCGGGGAGCTGTTTTTT. This gives the protein CASSPGTKNTGELFF. This sequence joins TRBV7-3 and TRBJ2-2; weak D call: TRBD1 (6 bases). The V and J ends lost 6 bases and 1 base respectively, with 12 bases between them. Germline V lookup: CDR1 SGHTA, CDR2 FQGTGA. The CDR3 has 15 amino acids.